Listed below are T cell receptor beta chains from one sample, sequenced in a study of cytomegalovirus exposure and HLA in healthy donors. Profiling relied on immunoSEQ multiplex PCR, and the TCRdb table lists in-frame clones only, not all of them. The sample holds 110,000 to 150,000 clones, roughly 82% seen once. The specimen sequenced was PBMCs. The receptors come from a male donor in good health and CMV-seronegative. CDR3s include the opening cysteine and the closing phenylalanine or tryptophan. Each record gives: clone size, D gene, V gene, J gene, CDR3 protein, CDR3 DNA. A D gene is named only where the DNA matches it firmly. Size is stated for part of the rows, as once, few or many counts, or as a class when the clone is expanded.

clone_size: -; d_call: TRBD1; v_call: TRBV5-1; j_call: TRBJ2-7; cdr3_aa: CASSFGTGWTEQYF; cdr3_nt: TGCGCCAGCAGCTTCGGGACAGGGTGGACCGAGCAGTACTTC
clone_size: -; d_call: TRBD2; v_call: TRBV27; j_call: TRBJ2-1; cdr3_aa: CASSPSGTNPYNEQFF; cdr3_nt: TGTGCCAGCAGCCCTAGCGGAACAAATCCCTACAATGAGCAGTTCTTC
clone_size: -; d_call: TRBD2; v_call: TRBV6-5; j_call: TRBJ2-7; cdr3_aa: CASSYGTSGTTGQYF; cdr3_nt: TGTGCCAGCAGTTATGGGACTAGCGGGACTACGGGGCAGTACTTC
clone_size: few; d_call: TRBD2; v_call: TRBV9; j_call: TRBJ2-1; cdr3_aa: CASSSRLAGYNEQFF; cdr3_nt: TGTGCCAGCAGCTCACGACTAGCGGGGTACAATGAGCAGTTCTTC
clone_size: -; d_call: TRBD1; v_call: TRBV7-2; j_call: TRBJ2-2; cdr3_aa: CASSVNRDRRSNTGELFF; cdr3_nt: TGTGCCAGCAGCGTAAACCGGGACAGACGATCGAACACCGGGGAGCTGTTTTTT
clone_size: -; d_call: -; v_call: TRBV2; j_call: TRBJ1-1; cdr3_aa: CASSAEMNTEAFF; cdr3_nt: TGTGCCAGCAGTGCTGAGATGAACACTGAAGCTTTCTTT
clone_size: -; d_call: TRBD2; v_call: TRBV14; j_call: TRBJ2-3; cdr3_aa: CASSQLAGTSTDTQYF; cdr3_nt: TGTGCCAGCAGCCAGCTAGCGGGAACTAGCACAGATACGCAGTATTTT
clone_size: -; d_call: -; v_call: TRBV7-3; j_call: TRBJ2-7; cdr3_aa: CASRTPLTVKLPYEQYF; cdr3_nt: TGTGCCAGCAGGACACCCCTGACAGTTAAACTTCCCTACGAGCAGTACTTC
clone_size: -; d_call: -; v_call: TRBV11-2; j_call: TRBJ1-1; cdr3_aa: CASSSTRGSPEAFF; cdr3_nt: TGTGCCAGCAGTTCAACACGGGGAAGCCCTGAAGCTTTCTTT
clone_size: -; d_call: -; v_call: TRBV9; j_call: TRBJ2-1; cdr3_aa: CASSVADRPEQFF; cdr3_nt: TGTGCCAGCAGCGTAGCTGACAGGCCTGAGCAGTTCTTC
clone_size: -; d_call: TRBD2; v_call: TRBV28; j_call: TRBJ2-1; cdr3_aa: CASSFQTSGLGEQFF; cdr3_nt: TGTGCCAGCAGTTTTCAGACTAGCGGGTTGGGTGAGCAGTTCTTC
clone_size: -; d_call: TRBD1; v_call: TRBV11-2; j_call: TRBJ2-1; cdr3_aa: CASSLVSDRVNEQFF; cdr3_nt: TGTGCCAGCAGCTTAGTGTCGGACAGGGTCAATGAGCAGTTCTTC
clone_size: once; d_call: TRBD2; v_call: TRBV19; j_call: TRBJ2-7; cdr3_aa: CASSPTSGSSYEQYF; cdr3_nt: TGTGCCAGTAGTCCGACTAGCGGGAGCTCCTACGAGCAGTACTTC
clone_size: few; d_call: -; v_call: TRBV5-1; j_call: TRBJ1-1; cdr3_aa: CASSLRYWVGVNTEAFF; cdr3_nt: TGCGCCAGCAGCTTGCGGTACTGGGTCGGGGTGAACACTGAAGCTTTCTTT
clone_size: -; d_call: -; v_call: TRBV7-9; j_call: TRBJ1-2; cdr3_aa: CASSSRGAVFYGYTF; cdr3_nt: TGTGCCAGCAGCTCGCGGGGGGCTGTTTTCTATGGCTACACCTTC
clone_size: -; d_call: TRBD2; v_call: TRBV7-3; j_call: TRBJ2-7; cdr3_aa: CASSTQAGSYEQYF; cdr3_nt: TGTGCCAGCAGCACCCAAGCGGGATCCTACGAGCAGTACTTC
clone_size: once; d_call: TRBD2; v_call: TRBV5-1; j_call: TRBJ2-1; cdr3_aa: CASSWGTSGGAREQFF; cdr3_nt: TGCGCCAGCAGCTGGGGGACTAGCGGGGGGGCACGGGAGCAGTTCTTC
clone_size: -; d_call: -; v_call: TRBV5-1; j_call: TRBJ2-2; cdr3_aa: CASSLVQDTGELFF; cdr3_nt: TGCGCCAGCAGCTTGGTTCAGGACACCGGGGAGCTGTTTTTT
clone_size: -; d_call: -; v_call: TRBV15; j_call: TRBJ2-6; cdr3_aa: CATSRVQSGGANVLTF; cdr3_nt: TGTGCCACCAGCAGAGTTCAGTCGGGTGGGGCCAACGTCCTGACTTTC
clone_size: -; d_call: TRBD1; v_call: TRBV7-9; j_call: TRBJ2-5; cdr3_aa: CASSQTGGKYQETQYF; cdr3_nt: TGTGCCAGCAGCCAAACAGGGGGAAAGTACCAAGAGACCCAGTACTTC
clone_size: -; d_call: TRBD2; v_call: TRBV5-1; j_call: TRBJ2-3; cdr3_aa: CASSARLAASTDTQYF; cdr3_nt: TGCGCCAGCAGTGCCCGACTAGCGGCTAGCACAGATACGCAGTATTTT
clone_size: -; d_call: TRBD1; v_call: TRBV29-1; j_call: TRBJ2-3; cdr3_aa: CSVTMGQVEGDTQYF; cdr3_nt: TGCAGCGTAACCATGGGACAGGTAGAAGGGGATACGCAGTATTTT
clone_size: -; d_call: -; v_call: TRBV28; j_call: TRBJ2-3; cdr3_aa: CASSFPGTGTDTQYF; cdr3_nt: TGTGCCAGCAGTTTTCCGGGGACTGGCACAGATACGCAGTATTTT
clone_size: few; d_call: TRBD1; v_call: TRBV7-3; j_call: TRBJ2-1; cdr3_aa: CASSLQGALYNEQFF; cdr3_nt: TGTGCCAGCAGCCTACAGGGGGCGTTATACAATGAGCAGTTCTTC
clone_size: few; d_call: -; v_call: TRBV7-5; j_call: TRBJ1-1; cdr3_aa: CARSLNRNSGEAFF; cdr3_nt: TGTGCCAGAAGCTTAAACAGGAACTCCGGTGAAGCTTTCTTT
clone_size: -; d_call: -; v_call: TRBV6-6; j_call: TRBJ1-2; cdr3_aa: CASSSTVSNGYTF; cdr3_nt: TGTGCCAGCAGCTCGACAGTCAGCAATGGCTACACCTTC